This T cell receptor (beta chain) was sequenced for a study of Graves' ophthalmopathy and Graves' hyperthyroidism. About the study: No treatment had been given when peripheral blood was collected at initial diagnosis.

12 amino acids form the CDR3, both terminal residues included. Germline V gives CDR1 SGHDT, CDR2 YYEEEE. RNA transcripts were the source from which TCR beta CDR3 regions were amplified. HTBI primers served in a first-round RT-PCR, which a second-round multiplex PCR followed. TCRdb re-derived calls from the multiplex PCR reads in MiXCR, one entry per CDR3 protein. The sample consists of 200,000 to 250,000 distinct CDR3 sequences, roughly 21% of them appearing once. At least ten counts were recorded for this clonotype. Because the CDR3's place on the DNA is in doubt, the DNA is left out and the CDR3 is given as listed by TCRdb.

This chain connects TRBV5-6 to TRBJ1-1; the table calls TRBD1, which could not be checked here. The sequenced sample consisted of peripheral blood. This sequence originates from a woman aged 45-59 years with Graves' ophthalmopathy. The CDR3 spells CASSTSDNPAFF.